Presented here are 18 T cell receptor beta chains from one specimen sequenced in a study of OX40 agonist ivuxolimab in advanced cancers. Profiled with immunoSEQ multiplex PCR; TCRdb holds only in-frame clones, not every one. Seen here are about 72,000 clones, more than 65% observed once, and the top ten hold 5%. The specimen was CD4+ or CD8+ T cells sorted from blood, collected in a trial of the OX40 agonist ivuxolimab. These receptors were taken from an adult with an advanced solid tumor such as melanoma, head and neck, liver or kidney cancer.

V is TRBV27 and J is TRBJ1-2; unclear D gene. V was pared by 0 bases and J by 8 bases, with 22 bases between. The CDR3 has 17 amino acids. Germline assignment: CDR1 MNHEY and CDR2 SMNVEV (reference sequence). The CDR3 bases are TGTGCCAGCAGTTTATCTGGAGAGGGAGCGTATTTTCCGGGCTACACCTTC. Translation gives CASSLSGEGAYFPGYTF.

V is TRBV4-1 and J is TRBJ1-3; D is uncertain. V was clipped by 3 bases and J by 4 bases, with 10 bases between them. Germline V gene sequence: CDR1 MGHRA, CDR2 YSYEKL. The CDR3 length is 14 residues. CDR3 loop: CASSQAIPGNTIYF. CDR3 nucleotides: TGCGCCAGCAGCCAGGCGATCCCAGGAAACACCATATATTTT.

The table lists this clone with a few counts. The chain links TRBV19 to TRBJ1-2, with D tentatively TRBD1 (6 bases). Trimming took off 7 bases at V and 1 base at J, with 10 bases between the two ends. There are 13 residues in the CDR3. Germline V gives CDR1 LNHDA, CDR2 SQIVND (reference sequence). The CDR3 DNA reads TGTGCCAGTATGGCAGGGGATAACTATGGCTACACCTTC. It specifies CASMAGDNYGYTF.

This clone was picked up a small number of times. This sequence joins TRBV19 and TRBJ1-1; 7 bases are shared with TRBD1. CDR1 and CDR2 from the germline V gene are LNHDA and SQIVND (reference sequence). The CDR3 runs 18 residues. After removal of 7 bases from V and 1 base from J, the junction contained 18 bases not matched to a gene. Written as DNA, the CDR3 is TGTGCCAGTACCCCCCAAGTAGGGAAGGGGGCGAGGAACACTGAAGCTTTCTTT. Translating gives CASTPQVGKGARNTEAFF.

With respect to this clone: A read error is likely here: a far larger clone is one base away. The chain uses TRBV5-2 and TRBJ1-4. TRBV5-2 is reported as a pseudogene. The CDR3 is 17 amino acids. The CDR3 DNA is TGTGCCAGCAGCCAAGATGCTATGGGATTACCTCGTGAAAAACTGTTTTTT. This sequence encodes CASSQDAMGLPREKLFF.

At least ten counts were recorded for this clone. The J gene is TRBJ1-1, the V gene TRBV12-5; D remains unclear. There are 13 residues in the CDR3. The V and J ends lost 6 bases and 0 bases respectively, with 8 bases between them. The germline gives CDR1 LGHNT, CDR2 FRNRAP. This chain's CDR3 is CASGLTMNTEAFF. The CDR3, as DNA: TGTGCTAGTGGCCTTACCATGAACACTGAAGCTTTCTTT.

Only one count was recorded for this clone. The genes are TRBV7-9 and TRBJ1-2; D gene unclear. Trimming stripped 5 bases from V and 4 bases from J, with 11 bases between. This CDR3 contains 13 residues. Germline CDR1 and CDR2: SEHNR and FQNEAQ (reference sequence). The CDR3 DNA reads TGTGCCAGCAGCCCCCTCTTCGGCTATGGCTACACCTTC. Its protein product is CASSPLFGYGYTF.

To note about this clone: The junction shows a germline mismatch at one end, possibly a read error. The chain recombines TRBV10-3 with TRBJ1-3; unclear D gene. Germline CDR1 reads ENHRY; CDR2 reads SYGVKD. There are 15 residues in the CDR3. The CDR3 here is CASSDGWNSGNTIYF. The CDR3 bases are TGTGCCAGCAGTGACGGATGGAACTCTGGAAACACCATATATTTT.

The rearrangement uses TRBV18 and TRBJ1-1; D gene unclear. CDR1 and CDR2 from the germline V gene are KGHSH and LQKENI. The V end was cut by 1 base, the J end by 3 bases, with 9 bases between. The CDR3 spans 14 residues. CDR3 sequence: CASSPQQRDTEAFF. The CDR3 nucleotides read TGTGCCAGCTCACCACAGCAGAGGGACACTGAAGCTTTCTTT.

This chain connects TRBV6-1 to TRBJ2-1, with 14 bases aligning to TRBD2. J lost 6 bases, V lost 0 bases, and 7 bases had no gene match. The CDR3 length is 18 residues. CDR1 and CDR2 (germline): MNHNS, SASEGT. The CDR3 nucleotides are TGTGCCAGCAGTGAAGCGGTTAAAGGACTAGCGGGGGGCAATGAGCAGTTCTTC. Residues: CASSEAVKGLAGGNEQFF.

V is TRBV18 and J is TRBJ1-1; TRBD1 agrees at 9 bases. Per germline, CDR1 KGHSH and CDR2 LQKENI. Trimming at V came to 5 bases and at J to 4 bases, leaving 5 bases not matched to a gene. The CDR3 sequence is 14 residues long. The CDR3 here is CASSDTTGGTEAFF. CDR3 in DNA: TGTGCCAGCTCAGACACGACAGGGGGCACTGAAGCTTTCTTT.

This clone was observed a handful of times. The rearrangement links TRBV4-2 to TRBJ1-4, with D hard to call. V was cut by 2 bases and J by 3 bases, with 13 bases left in between. CDR3 size: 16 residues. Looked up from germline, CDR1 is LGHNA and CDR2 is YNFKEQ. The CDR3 protein is CASSQPTVGANEKLFF. The DNA for the CDR3 is TGTGCCAGCAGCCAACCGACGGTCGGGGCTAATGAAAAACTGTTTTTT.

The chain joins TRBV4-1 to TRBJ2-3, with TRBD2 identical over 12 bases. V lost 2 bases to trimming and J lost 5 bases; unmatched junction nucleotides: 5. Germline V gene sequence: CDR1 MGHRA, CDR2 YSYEKL. The CDR3 contains 16 residues. The CDR3 sequence: CASSQYSSGGVDTQYF. The CDR3 region has the DNA TGCGCCAGCAGCCAATACTCTAGCGGGGGGGTAGATACGCAGTATTTT.

The table lists this clone with a few counts. The chain recombines TRBV6-4 with TRBJ2-3; D is perhaps TRBD2 (6 bases). Germline CDR1 is MRHNA and CDR2 is SNTAGT. The CDR3 has 19 amino acids. Trimming pared 5 bases from V and 5 bases from J, leaving 29 bases between. The CDR3 region has the DNA TGTGCCAGCAGTCGCCAGGAGGCGGGGAGGTCAGGTGTGCTAGATACGCAGTATTTT. Translated, it gives CASSRQEAGRSGVLDTQYF.

J is TRBJ2-6 and V is TRBV5-1; TRBD1 agrees at 7 bases. Germline trimming cut 0 bases from V and 0 bases from J; bases unmatched to any gene: 6. The length of the CDR3 is 18 residues. The germline V gene has CDR1 SGHRS and CDR2 YFSETQ. The CDR3 sequence is CASSLAGTVNSGANVLTF. DNA for the CDR3: TGCGCCAGCAGCTTGGCCGGGACAGTGAACTCTGGGGCCAACGTCCTGACTTTC.

The rearrangement links TRBV7-2 to TRBJ2-7; TRBD2 is a possible D gene (6 bases). Trimming removed 1 base from V and 12 bases from J, with 13 bases in between. Per the germline V gene, CDR1 is SGHTA and CDR2 is FQGNSA. CDR3 size: 12 residues. The CDR3, as DNA: TGTGCCAGCAGCTTAGTTAGGGGAGGCCGGTACTTC. Translated, it gives CASSLVRGGRYF.

This clone was detected once. This chain uses TRBV30 with TRBJ1-3; unclear D gene. Germline V gene data show CDR1 as GTSNPN and CDR2 as SVGIG (reference sequence). V was clipped by 4 bases and J by 0 bases, with 7 bases between them. This CDR3 contains 13 residues. CDR3 sequence reads: CAWTINSGNTIYF. In DNA, the CDR3 is TGTGCCTGGACAATTAACTCTGGAAACACCATATATTTT.

In its sample, this clone was seen once. The rearrangement joins TRBV14 to TRBJ2-7; D gene ambiguous. Trimming left V 0 bases short and J 7 bases short, with 10 bases between. This CDR3 is built from 13 residues. Germline-derived CDR1 and CDR2 are SGHDN and FVKESK. CDR3 in amino acids: CASSQDLLSEQYF. In nucleotides, the CDR3 is TGTGCCAGCAGCCAAGATCTGTTGAGTGAGCAGTACTTC.